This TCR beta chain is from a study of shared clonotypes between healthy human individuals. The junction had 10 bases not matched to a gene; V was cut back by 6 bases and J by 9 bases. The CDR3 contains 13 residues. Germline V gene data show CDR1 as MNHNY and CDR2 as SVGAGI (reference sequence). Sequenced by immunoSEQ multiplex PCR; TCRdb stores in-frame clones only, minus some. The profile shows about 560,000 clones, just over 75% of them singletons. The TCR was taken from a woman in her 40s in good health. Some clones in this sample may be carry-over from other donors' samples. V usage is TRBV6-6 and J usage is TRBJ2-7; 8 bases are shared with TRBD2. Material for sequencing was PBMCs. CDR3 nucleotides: TGTGCCAGCAGCCAGCCGGGGGGGAGGGTGCAGTACTTC. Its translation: CASSQPGGRVQYF.